The 2 T cell receptor beta chains in this list originate from one sample, sequenced in a study of cytomegalovirus exposure and HLA in healthy donors. Primers: 60 Vbeta forward and 13 Jbeta reverse. Sequencing used immunoSEQ multiplex PCR; TCRdb keeps in-frame clones, though not all of them. The sample lists some 170,000 clones; about 69% were seen once. Sequenced sample: PBMCs. The receptor source for this set is a human donor in good health.

This clone has just one count. The chain links TRBV9 to TRBJ2-3; perhaps TRBD1 as D (6 bases). V was trimmed by 3 bases and J by 8 bases, leaving 16 bases between them. From germline, CDR1 is SGDLS and CDR2 YYNGEE. The CDR3 sequence is 14 residues long. CDR3: CASSARDTSCTQYF. The CDR3 DNA reads as TGTGCCAGCAGCGCCCGGGACACCTCATGTACGCAGTATTTT.

The J gene is TRBJ2-5, the V gene TRBV2; TRBD1 aligns across 9 bases. This CDR3 is 15 amino acids long. V trimming: 6 bases; J trimming: 5 bases; junction bases outside the gene matches: 10. The V gene's germline CDR1 is SNHLY and CDR2 FYNNEI. Here the CDR3 DNA reads TGTGCCAGCAGAATAGGGACAGGGTCGGGGGAGACCCAGTACTTC. The encoded protein is CASRIGTGSGETQYF. Based on the CDR3 plus reference TRBV2 and TRBJ2-5, the full variable domain is EPEVTQTPSHQVTQMGQEVILRCVPISNHLYFYWYRQILGQKVEFLVSFYNNEISEKSEIFDDQFSVERPDGSNFTLKIRSTKLEDSAMYFCASRIGTGSGETQYFGPGTRLLVL.